Listed below are T cell receptor beta chains from one sample, sequenced in a study of cytomegalovirus exposure and HLA in healthy donors. Here immunoSEQ multiplex PCR was the method, and the copy in TCRdb shows in-frame clones only, minus some. There are about 260,000 clones in the sample; roughly 81% occur only once, and about 2% lies in the top ten. The sample taken for sequencing was PBMCs. Receptors were obtained from a woman in her thirties or forties in good health and CMV-seropositive. Each CDR3 is given with its conserved first and last residue. A D gene is named only where the DNA matches it firmly. Not all rows give a size; the values are once, few, many and, for expanded clones, a class.

>TRBJ2-1|NA|NA|TRBV7-9
CASSLGSGGSYNEQFF
TGTGCCAGCAGCTTAGGAAGCGGAGGCTCCTACAATGAGCAGTTCTTC
>TRBJ1-5|NA|NA|TRBV7-9
CASSLETGYQPQHF
TGTGCCAGCAGCTTAGAGACAGGTTATCAGCCCCAGCATTTT
>TRBJ2-7|NA|TRBD2|TRBV5-1
CASSSGGRLVFEQYF
TGCGCCAGCAGCTCGGGGGGGAGACTAGTCTTCGAGCAGTACTTC
>TRBJ2-1|NA|TRBD2|TRBV29-1
CSAQPRLAGVDEQFF
TGCAGCGCCCAACCCAGACTAGCGGGAGTAGATGAGCAGTTCTTC
>TRBJ1-1|NA|NA|TRBV5-8
CASSPFFMNTEAFF
TGTGCCAGCAGCCCTTTTTTTATGAACACTGAAGCTTTCTTT
>TRBJ2-7|NA|TRBD1|TRBV7-9
CASSPGLTGLYEQYF
TGTGCCAGCAGCCCCGGTTTGACAGGGCTCTACGAGCAGTACTTC
>TRBJ2-1|NA|TRBD1|TRBV2
CASKRTGGINEQFF
TGTGCCAGCAAGAGGACAGGGGGGATCAATGAGCAGTTCTTC
>TRBJ1-5|NA|NA|TRBV4-3
CASSPSPTGLGRPQHF
TGCGCCAGCAGCCCATCCCCCACAGGGTTGGGTAGGCCCCAGCATTTT
>TRBJ2-1|NA|TRBD2|TRBV29-1
CSVSRGLAGSPSSYNEQFF
TGCAGCGTTTCCCGGGGACTAGCGGGATCGCCGAGCTCCTACAATGAGCAGTTCTTC
>TRBJ2-4|NA|TRBD2|TRBV4-1
CASSLHTQAGPKNIQYF
TGCGCCAGCAGCCTGCACACACAAGCGGGACCGAAAAACATTCAGTACTTC
>TRBJ1-4|NA|NA|TRBV4-3
CASSRGGAAETNEKLFF
TGCGCCAGCAGCCGGGGAGGGGCGGCAGAAACTAATGAAAAACTGTTTTTT
>TRBJ1-2|NA|TRBD1|TRBV28
CASSSMTGGGNYGYTF
TGTGCCAGCAGTTCCATGACAGGGGGCGGTAACTATGGCTACACCTTC
>TRBJ2-7|NA|TRBD1|TRBV6-5
CASNPGQGRYEQYF
TGTGCCAGCAACCCGGGACAGGGGCGCTACGAGCAGTACTTC
>TRBJ2-3|NA|NA|TRBV29-1
CSQASGFADTQYF
TGCAGCCAAGCATCGGGGTTTGCAGATACGCAGTATTTT
>TRBJ1-1|NA|NA|TRBV27
CASRQNGQANTEAFF
TGTGCCAGCAGACAAAATGGACAAGCGAACACTGAAGCTTTCTTT
>TRBJ2-3|NA|NA|TRBV7-9
CASSLRGIGDTQYF
TGTGCCAGCAGCTTACGGGGAATAGGAGATACGCAGTATTTT
>TRBJ1-1|once|NA|TRBV19
CASSLVTGSAEAFF
TGTGCCAGTAGCCTAGTAACAGGGTCCGCTGAAGCTTTCTTT
>TRBJ2-5|NA|TRBD1|TRBV15
CATSRTGSGETQYF
TGTGCCACCAGCAGGACAGGGAGTGGAGAGACCCAGTACTTC
>TRBJ2-3|NA|NA|TRBV5-6
CASSLDRSDTQYF
TGTGCCAGCAGCTTGGACAGGTCAGATACGCAGTATTTT
>TRBJ2-1|NA|NA|TRBV9
CASSAGSYNEQFF
TGTGCCAGCAGCGCAGGGTCCTACAATGAGCAGTTCTTC
>TRBJ1-1|NA|NA|TRBV27
CASSRRANTEAFF
TGTGCCAGCAGTCGAAGAGCCAACACTGAAGCTTTCTTT
>TRBJ1-1|NA|TRBD1|TRBV30
CAWNRGLGDTEAFF
TGTGCCTGGAACAGGGGGCTAGGAGACACTGAAGCTTTCTTT
>TRBJ1-6|NA|NA|TRBV30
CAWSVLREVNSPLHF
TGTGCCTGGAGTGTACTCCGAGAAGTCAACTCACCCCTCCACTTT
>TRBJ2-7|NA|NA|TRBV2
CASMRGGYDYEQYF
TGTGCCAGCATGAGAGGGGGATACGACTACGAGCAGTACTTC
>TRBJ1-2|NA|TRBD1|TRBV28
CASSENRGLYYGYTF
TGTGCCAGCAGTGAAAACAGGGGGCTTTACTATGGCTACACCTTC
>TRBJ2-3|NA|TRBD1|TRBV15
CATSRATLQGQGSTDTQYF
TGTGCCACCAGCCGTGCGACCCTTCAGGGACAGGGCAGCACAGATACGCAGTATTTT
>TRBJ1-5|NA|NA|TRBV7-2
CASSLEGLGGQPQHF
TGTGCCAGCAGCTTAGAGGGATTAGGAGGTCAGCCCCAGCATTTT
>TRBJ2-7|once|NA|TRBV21-1
CASNLDSFSYEQYF
TGTGCCAGCAACTTGGACAGTTTCTCCTACGAGCAGTACTTC
>TRBJ2-3|NA|TRBD1|TRBV7-9
CASSAGQGIHTQYF
TGTGCCAGCAGCGCGGGACAGGGTATTCATACGCAGTATTTT
>TRBJ2-7|NA|NA|TRBV2
CASQGIMAGEQYF
TGTGCCAGCCAGGGCATCATGGCCGGCGAGCAGTACTTC
>TRBJ1-5|NA|NA|TRBV30
CAWSVIQGQNQPQHF
TGTGCCTGGAGTGTAATCCAGGGCCAAAATCAGCCCCAGCATTTT
>TRBJ1-6|once|NA|TRBV19
CASSILNSPLHF
TGTGCCAGTAGTATCTTAAATTCACCCCTCCACTTT
>TRBJ1-6|NA|NA|TRBV7-8
CASSLDRYNSPLHF
TGTGCCAGCAGCTTAGACCGGTATAATTCACCCCTCCACTTT
>TRBJ1-1|NA|TRBD1|TRBV2
CASSLDRVFSTEAFF
TGTGCCAGCAGTTTGGACAGGGTCTTCAGCACTGAAGCTTTCTTT